This TCR beta chain was obtained from a study of T cells in Graves' hyperthyroidism and ophthalmopathy. In regard to this clonotype: Its target is not known.

The CDR3 extends over 15 amino acids. Per germline, CDR1 LGHNA and CDR2 YNFKEQ. V was trimmed by 2 bases and J by 2 bases, leaving 12 bases between them. Regions amplified from RNA transcripts were the TCR beta CDR3 regions. First-round RT-PCR of the TCR CDR3 relied on the HTBI primer set. Each CDR3 protein gets one entry after TCRdb re-called the multiplex PCR reads with MiXCR. The sample shows about 740,000 distinct CDR3 sequences, 12% to 15% of them seen only once. Findings of the study overall: Blood shared most expanded thyroid clonotypes above 0.001.

The sample was blood. This clonotype was obtained from a woman between 18 and 29 years old with Graves' hyperthyroidism. The chain carries TRBV4-2 and TRBJ1-2, with a tentative D call TRBD1 (5 bases). CDR3 sequence: CASSQSKAGNYGYTF. CDR3 in DNA: TGTGCCAGCAGCCAAAGTAAAGCAGGGAACTATGGCTACACCTTC.